This T cell receptor (beta chain) was recorded in a study of cytomegalovirus exposure and HLA in healthy donors. Study observations and caveats: Among TCR beta chains, those listed as cytomegalovirus-associated numbered approximately 150. Certain indistinguishable V segments, among them TRBV6-2 and TRBV6-3, were excluded. Most of the TCR beta V segments (in an earlier analysis) were productive either about 87% or about 30% of the time.

PCR was performed using 60 Vbeta and 13 Jbeta primers. This table comes from immunoSEQ multiplex PCR, and its TCRdb copy is limited to in-frame clones, with some not included. The top ten clones hold roughly 1.4% of a sample with approximately 180,000 clones, around four fifths of them seen once. Trimming shortened V by 5 bases and J by 3 bases, and 11 bases separated the two germline ends. Per germline, CDR1 SNHLY and CDR2 FYNNEI. The CDR3 spans 13 residues. Worth noting for this clone: Its antigen remains unidentified.

The V gene is TRBV2, the J gene TRBJ2-7, with a weak D call TRBD1 (5 bases). This TCR came from a woman in her 30s in good health and CMV-seropositive. The sequenced material came from PBMCs. The CDR3 region has the DNA TGTGCCAGCAGTTCCCAGGGTAACTACGAGCAGTACTTC. Translating it yields CASSSQGNYEQYF.